Described below is a single TCR beta chain sequence and its context. Looked up from germline, CDR1 is SGHTA and CDR2 is FQGNSA. The V end lost 5 bases, the J end lost 3 bases, and 13 bases lay between the germline ends. The CDR3 consists of 15 residues. The data were taken from a study of blood T cell repertoires in COVID-19. Study summary: The United States, Italy and Spain supplied acute and convalescent COVID-19 samples. Sources were T cells, B-cell-depleted T cells, or PBMCs; the material itself was cDNA or gDNA.

Per the original data handling: Amplification with reference gene primers provided the estimates of nucleated cell counts. Profiled with immunoSEQ multiplex PCR; TCRdb holds only in-frame clones, not every one. V, J and clone size derive from that table, while D and trimming were established from the DNA sequence. The sample consists of about 40,000 clones, more than 85% of them appearing once. The TCR sequence derives from a woman older than 75 with acute or convalescent COVID-19. The J gene is TRBJ1-4, the V gene TRBV7-2; D unresolved. Sequenced material: peripheral blood. The CDR3 sequence is CASSLGSAANEKLFF. The CDR3 DNA reads as TGTGCCAGCAGCCTAGGGTCTGCAGCTAATGAAAAACTGTTTTTT.